This entry is about one T cell receptor (beta chain). From germline, CDR1 is SGHRS and CDR2 YFSETQ. CDR3 length: 15 amino acids. Some 38,000 genome equivalents of blood DNA were amplified for TRB. This sample was included in a study of T cell clusters in autoimmune cytopenias. As for the study in general: TRB sequencing had a median approximately 52,000 reads and roughly 2,400 distinct clonotypes per sample.

TRB rearrangements were amplified by touch-down multiplex PCR with mixed TRB-A/B primers. TCRdb reprocessed the multiplex PCR reads; each CDR3 protein has one entry and no DNA is given. The table for this sample gives around 9,800 distinct CDR3 sequences. This sample also appeared in a second study, on T cell repertoires in aging, cancer and after chemotherapy. Turning to that study: Compared with age-matched healthy donors, untreated hematological or solid cancer patients showed higher blood TCR clonality.

This clonotype was obtained from a human donor in good health. The sequenced sample consisted of peripheral blood. The chain is built from TRBV5-1 and TRBJ2-7; the D call from TCRdb, TRBD1, cannot be confirmed without DNA. Here the CDR3 reads CASSEYLGHSYEQYF.